This is a list of T cell receptor beta chains from one sample in a study of identical twins. TCRdb used MiXCR to reprocess the 5' RACE reads, holding one entry per CDR3 protein. The sample holds 350,000 to 500,000 distinct CDR3 sequences, about a fifth seen once. What was sequenced was naive T cells sorted from blood. The receptor set was obtained from a man aged 45 to 65 in good health. CDR3s include the opening cysteine and the closing phenylalanine or tryptophan. D genes are given only for firm matches. Clone sizes are given selectively: once, few, many, or a class where the clone is expanded.

j_gene: TRBJ1-1
abundance: few
d_gene: .
v_gene: TRBV29-1
CDR3aa: CSVVGRVNTEAFF
CDR3nt: TGCAGCGTAGTCGGACGGGTGAACACTGAAGCTTTCTTT

j_gene: TRBJ1-4
abundance: .
d_gene: .
v_gene: TRBV4-3
CDR3aa: CASSQGGANMEKLFF
CDR3nt: TGCGCCAGCAGCCAAGGTGGGGCGAATATGGAAAAACTGTTTTTT

j_gene: TRBJ2-5
abundance: .
d_gene: .
v_gene: TRBV7-9
CDR3aa: CASSHLETQYF
CDR3nt: TGTGCCAGCAGTCACCTGGAGACCCAGTACTTC

j_gene: TRBJ1-1
abundance: few
d_gene: .
v_gene: TRBV29-1
CDR3aa: CSASGDMNTEAFF
CDR3nt: TGCAGTGCTTCGGGCGACATGAACACTGAAGCTTTCTTT

j_gene: TRBJ2-2
abundance: .
d_gene: TRBD1
v_gene: TRBV11-2
CDR3aa: CASSFGTGWGELFF
CDR3nt: TGTGCCAGCAGCTTCGGGACAGGGTGGGGGGAGCTGTTTTTT

j_gene: TRBJ2-2
abundance: few
d_gene: TRBD1
v_gene: TRBV9
CDR3aa: CASLPGQKNTGELFF
CDR3nt: TGTGCCAGCCTTCCGGGACAGAAGAACACCGGGGAGCTGTTTTTT

j_gene: TRBJ1-2
abundance: many
d_gene: .
v_gene: TRBV21-1
CDR3aa: CASSPPAGGNYGYTF
CDR3nt: TGTGCCAGCAGCCCCCCGGCAGGGGGCAACTATGGCTACACCTTC

j_gene: TRBJ2-1
abundance: few
d_gene: TRBD2
v_gene: TRBV7-2
CDR3aa: CASSSSWTSVNEQFF
CDR3nt: TGTGCCAGCAGCTCCTCCTGGACTAGCGTCAATGAGCAGTTCTTC

j_gene: TRBJ1-2
abundance: .
d_gene: TRBD1
v_gene: TRBV5-4
CDR3aa: CASSLERGRGRQGYTF
CDR3nt: TGTGCCAGCAGCTTGGAGCGGGGCAGGGGGCGTCAGGGCTACACCTTC

j_gene: TRBJ2-7
abundance: .
d_gene: .
v_gene: TRBV12-3/TRBV12-4
CDR3aa: CASSLTDVPSYEQYF
CDR3nt: TGTGCCAGCAGTTTGACGGACGTCCCCTCCTACGAGCAGTACTTC

j_gene: TRBJ2-7
abundance: .
d_gene: .
v_gene: TRBV7-9
CDR3aa: CASGAQRQYYEQYF
CDR3nt: TGTGCCTCGGGGGCACAAAGGCAATACTACGAGCAGTACTTC

j_gene: TRBJ2-4
abundance: .
d_gene: .
v_gene: TRBV7-8
CDR3aa: CASTLQIWAKNIQYF
CDR3nt: TGTGCCAGCACCCTACAGATATGGGCCAAAAACATTCAGTACTTC

j_gene: TRBJ2-6
abundance: many
d_gene: .
v_gene: TRBV20-1
CDR3aa: CSARDTGGSGANVLTF
CDR3nt: TGCAGTGCTAGAGATACCGGGGGCTCTGGGGCCAACGTCCTGACTTTC

j_gene: TRBJ2-1
abundance: many
d_gene: TRBD2
v_gene: TRBV12-3/TRBV12-4
CDR3aa: CASSLTSGRGEQFF
CDR3nt: TGTGCCAGCAGTTTAACTAGCGGGAGGGGTGAGCAGTTCTTC

j_gene: TRBJ2-3
abundance: .
d_gene: .
v_gene: TRBV4-2
CDR3aa: CASSQEGVSGTDTQYF
CDR3nt: TGTGCCAGCAGCCAAGAGGGTGTTAGTGGCACAGATACGCAGTATTTT

j_gene: TRBJ2-7
abundance: many
d_gene: .
v_gene: TRBV27
CDR3aa: CASSRDIYSYEQYF
CDR3nt: TGTGCCAGCAGCCGGGACATCTATTCCTACGAGCAGTACTTC

j_gene: TRBJ1-1
abundance: few
d_gene: TRBD1
v_gene: TRBV12-3/TRBV12-4
CDR3aa: CASSGRTGVNTEAFF
CDR3nt: TGTGCCAGCAGTGGCAGGACAGGGGTGAACACTGAAGCTTTCTTT

j_gene: TRBJ2-3
abundance: .
d_gene: .
v_gene: TRBV3-1
CDR3aa: CASSQGRGSDTQYF
CDR3nt: TGTGCCAGCAGCCAAGGAAGGGGTTCAGATACGCAGTATTTT

j_gene: TRBJ2-3
abundance: many
d_gene: .
v_gene: TRBV6-2/TRBV6-3
CDR3aa: CASSPDRALLTDTQYF
CDR3nt: TGTGCCAGCAGTCCCGACCGGGCCCTACTCACAGATACGCAGTATTTT

j_gene: TRBJ2-7
abundance: .
d_gene: TRBD2
v_gene: TRBV5-1
CDR3aa: CASSPFTSGYEQYF
CDR3nt: TGCGCCAGCAGCCCTTTCACTAGCGGCTACGAGCAGTACTTC

j_gene: TRBJ2-7
abundance: few
d_gene: .
v_gene: TRBV20-1
CDR3aa: CSANRYPPTSSYEQYF
CDR3nt: TGCAGTGCTAACAGGTATCCCCCCACCAGCTCCTACGAGCAGTACTTC

j_gene: TRBJ2-1
abundance: many
d_gene: .
v_gene: TRBV18
CDR3aa: CASSPTGFYNEQFF
CDR3nt: TGTGCCAGCTCACCAACGGGGTTCTACAATGAGCAGTTCTTC

j_gene: TRBJ2-1
abundance: .
d_gene: TRBD2
v_gene: TRBV12-3/TRBV12-4
CDR3aa: CASSLRTLAGGNIYGNEQFF
CDR3nt: TGTGCCAGCAGTTTACGGACCTTGGCGGGAGGGAATATATACGGGAATGAGCAGTTCTTC

j_gene: TRBJ1-6
abundance: .
d_gene: .
v_gene: TRBV5-1
CDR3aa: CASSLEPNSPLHF
CDR3nt: TGCGCCAGCAGCTTGGAGCCTAATTCACCCCTCCACTTT

j_gene: TRBJ2-5
abundance: many
d_gene: TRBD1
v_gene: TRBV14
CDR3aa: CASSQGPGQGRETQYF
CDR3nt: TGTGCCAGCAGCCAAGGACCGGGACAGGGGCGAGAGACCCAGTACTTC

j_gene: TRBJ2-7
abundance: .
d_gene: .
v_gene: TRBV24-1
CDR3aa: CATSDPDRLASYEQYF
CDR3nt: TGTGCCACCAGTGACCCTGACAGATTAGCCTCCTACGAGCAGTACTTC

j_gene: TRBJ1-5
abundance: few
d_gene: .
v_gene: TRBV20-1
CDR3aa: CSARDLVGGGDQPQHF
CDR3nt: TGCAGTGCTAGAGATCTGGTCGGGGGCGGAGATCAGCCCCAGCATTTT

j_gene: TRBJ1-6
abundance: many
d_gene: .
v_gene: TRBV6-1
CDR3aa: CASRPGLYNSPLHF
CDR3nt: TGTGCCAGCAGACCCGGGCTATATAATTCACCCCTCCACTTT

j_gene: TRBJ1-6
abundance: many
d_gene: .
v_gene: TRBV12-3/TRBV12-4
CDR3aa: CASSWRGDNSPLHF
CDR3nt: TGTGCCAGCAGTTGGCGGGGGGATAATTCACCCCTCCACTTT

j_gene: TRBJ1-2
abundance: few
d_gene: .
v_gene: TRBV4-1
CDR3aa: CASSQARNRESYGYTF
CDR3nt: TGCGCCAGCAGCCAAGCCCGGAACCGGGAGTCATATGGCTACACCTTC

j_gene: TRBJ2-1
abundance: many
d_gene: .
v_gene: TRBV23-1
CDR3aa: CASSQPDRGSYNEQFF
CDR3nt: TGCGCCAGCAGTCAACCGGACCGGGGGTCATACAATGAGCAGTTCTTC

j_gene: TRBJ2-7
abundance: .
d_gene: .
v_gene: TRBV19
CDR3aa: CASSLRDSYEQYF
CDR3nt: TGTGCCAGTAGTTTACGGGATTCCTACGAGCAGTACTTC

j_gene: TRBJ2-1
abundance: .
d_gene: TRBD2
v_gene: TRBV7-2
CDR3aa: CASSIASGGFNEQFF
CDR3nt: TGTGCCAGCAGCATCGCTAGCGGGGGGTTTAATGAGCAGTTCTTC

j_gene: TRBJ1-1
abundance: few
d_gene: .
v_gene: TRBV29-1
CDR3aa: CSVSAALMNTEAFF
CDR3nt: TGCAGCGTTAGCGCCGCCCTAATGAACACTGAAGCTTTCTTT

j_gene: TRBJ1-5
abundance: .
d_gene: .
v_gene: TRBV12-3/TRBV12-4
CDR3aa: CASSPEANQPQHF
CDR3nt: TGTGCCAGCAGCCCGGAAGCGAATCAGCCCCAGCATTTT

j_gene: TRBJ2-5
abundance: .
d_gene: .
v_gene: TRBV5-1
CDR3aa: CASDTGTGETQYF
CDR3nt: TGCGCCAGCGATACAGGGACTGGAGAGACCCAGTACTTC

j_gene: TRBJ1-1
abundance: .
d_gene: .
v_gene: TRBV7-8
CDR3aa: CASSPLSGGSGTEAFF
CDR3nt: TGTGCCAGCAGCCCCTTGTCCGGGGGTAGTGGCACTGAAGCTTTCTTT

j_gene: TRBJ2-2
abundance: many
d_gene: TRBD2
v_gene: TRBV5-1
CDR3aa: CASSPLAGNTGELFF
CDR3nt: TGCGCCAGCAGCCCGTTAGCGGGGAACACCGGGGAGCTGTTTTTT

j_gene: TRBJ1-1
abundance: few
d_gene: .
v_gene: TRBV6-1
CDR3aa: CASSGTTYTEAFF
CDR3nt: TGTGCCAGCAGTGGTACAACCTACACTGAAGCTTTCTTT

j_gene: TRBJ2-1
abundance: many
d_gene: .
v_gene: TRBV7-2
CDR3aa: CASSSWGNEQFF
CDR3nt: TGTGCCAGCAGCTCGTGGGGCAATGAGCAGTTCTTC

j_gene: TRBJ1-5
abundance: .
d_gene: .
v_gene: TRBV12-3/TRBV12-4
CDR3aa: CASSSSGGNQPQHF
CDR3nt: TGTGCCAGCAGTTCTTCAGGGGGCAATCAGCCCCAGCATTTT

j_gene: TRBJ1-1
abundance: .
d_gene: .
v_gene: TRBV4-3
CDR3aa: CASSQAHWDSPNTEAFF
CDR3nt: TGCGCCAGCAGCCAGGCTCATTGGGACTCCCCGAACACTGAAGCTTTCTTT

j_gene: TRBJ2-1
abundance: .
d_gene: TRBD2
v_gene: TRBV5-6
CDR3aa: CASSSTSGINEQFF
CDR3nt: TGTGCCAGCAGCTCGACTAGCGGAATCAATGAGCAGTTCTTC

j_gene: TRBJ2-1
abundance: .
d_gene: TRBD2
v_gene: TRBV5-1
CDR3aa: CASSLRGGGYNEQFF
CDR3nt: TGCGCCAGCAGCTTGCGGGGGGGCGGGTACAATGAGCAGTTCTTC

j_gene: TRBJ2-7
abundance: few
d_gene: TRBD1
v_gene: TRBV24-1
CDR3aa: CATSDSRTGTYEQYF
CDR3nt: TGTGCCACCAGTGATTCTAGGACAGGGACCTACGAGCAGTACTTC

j_gene: TRBJ1-3
abundance: .
d_gene: .
v_gene: TRBV11-2
CDR3aa: CASSLGGFGNTIYF
CDR3nt: TGTGCCAGCAGCTTGGGGGGGTTTGGAAACACCATATATTTT

j_gene: TRBJ2-5
abundance: few
d_gene: .
v_gene: TRBV4-1
CDR3aa: CASSRRPTGETQYF
CDR3nt: TGCGCCAGCAGCCGCCGACCCACGGGGGAGACCCAGTACTTC

j_gene: TRBJ2-1
abundance: .
d_gene: .
v_gene: TRBV7-8
CDR3aa: CASSSEWRVYNEQFF
CDR3nt: TGTGCCAGCAGCTCGGAGTGGCGGGTCTACAATGAGCAGTTCTTC

j_gene: TRBJ2-3
abundance: few
d_gene: .
v_gene: TRBV12-3/TRBV12-4
CDR3aa: CASAPGDSTDTQYF
CDR3nt: TGTGCCAGCGCGCCCGGAGATAGCACAGATACGCAGTATTTT

j_gene: TRBJ1-2
abundance: many
d_gene: .
v_gene: TRBV12-3/TRBV12-4
CDR3aa: CASRMGGRYNYGYTF
CDR3nt: TGTGCCAGCAGAATGGGGGGCCGGTATAACTATGGCTACACCTTC

j_gene: TRBJ2-3
abundance: few
d_gene: .
v_gene: TRBV12-3/TRBV12-4
CDR3aa: CASSFFESTDTQYF
CDR3nt: TGTGCCAGCAGTTTTTTCGAGAGCACAGATACGCAGTATTTT

j_gene: TRBJ1-1
abundance: .
d_gene: .
v_gene: TRBV29-1
CDR3aa: CSVGTQTGNTEAFF
CDR3nt: TGCAGCGTTGGGACCCAGACGGGGAACACTGAAGCTTTCTTT

j_gene: TRBJ2-1
abundance: few
d_gene: TRBD1
v_gene: TRBV12-3/TRBV12-4
CDR3aa: CASTPGTVGLDEQFF
CDR3nt: TGTGCCAGCACCCCCGGGACAGTGGGTTTAGATGAGCAGTTCTTC

j_gene: TRBJ2-1
abundance: few
d_gene: TRBD2
v_gene: TRBV20-1
CDR3aa: CSAIMVAGNWGDEQFF
CDR3nt: TGCAGTGCTATCATGGTAGCGGGGAATTGGGGTGATGAGCAGTTCTTC

j_gene: TRBJ1-1
abundance: few
d_gene: .
v_gene: TRBV4-3
CDR3aa: CATPWNTEAFF
CDR3nt: TGCGCCACCCCGTGGAACACTGAAGCTTTCTTT

j_gene: TRBJ2-5
abundance: .
d_gene: .
v_gene: TRBV6-5
CDR3aa: CASSHRGGETQYF
CDR3nt: TGTGCCAGCAGTCACAGGGGAGGAGAGACCCAGTACTTC

j_gene: TRBJ2-3
abundance: .
d_gene: .
v_gene: TRBV7-8
CDR3aa: CASVGAGGTDTQYF
CDR3nt: TGTGCCAGCGTTGGGGCAGGGGGCACAGATACGCAGTATTTT

j_gene: TRBJ2-7
abundance: .
d_gene: .
v_gene: TRBV30
CDR3aa: CAWSVYLWSGVGDGVNEQYF
CDR3nt: TGTGCCTGGAGTGTATATCTTTGGTCAGGGGTGGGAGATGGAGTCAACGAGCAGTACTTC

j_gene: TRBJ1-6
abundance: .
d_gene: .
v_gene: TRBV30
CDR3aa: CAWSRQSSPLHF
CDR3nt: TGTGCCTGGAGTCGACAGTCGTCACCCCTCCACTTT